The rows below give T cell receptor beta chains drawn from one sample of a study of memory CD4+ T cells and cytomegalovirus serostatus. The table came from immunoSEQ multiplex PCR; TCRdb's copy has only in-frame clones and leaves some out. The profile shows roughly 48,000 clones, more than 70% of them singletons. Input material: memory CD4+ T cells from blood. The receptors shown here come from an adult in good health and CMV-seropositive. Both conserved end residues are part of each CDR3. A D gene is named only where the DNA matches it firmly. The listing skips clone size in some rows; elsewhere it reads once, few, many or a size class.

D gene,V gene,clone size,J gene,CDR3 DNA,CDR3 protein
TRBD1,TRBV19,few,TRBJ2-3,TGTGCCAGTAGCGGATCAGGGGGAGATACGCAGTATTTT,CASSGSGGDTQYF
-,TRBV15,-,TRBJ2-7,TGTGCCACCAGCAGAGATCTAGCGAGCTACGAGCAGTACTTC,CATSRDLASYEQYF
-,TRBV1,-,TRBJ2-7,TGCACCAGCAGCCAATCCCCGGGACTTGGAGCCTACGAGCAGTACTTC,CTSSQSPGLGAYEQYF
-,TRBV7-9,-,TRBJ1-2,TGTGCCAGCAGCACCGACGGGGGAAACTATGGCTACACCTTC,CASSTDGGNYGYTF
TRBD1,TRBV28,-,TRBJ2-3,TGTGCCAGCAGTTCCCCCGGGACAGGGGCAGATACGCAGTATTTT,CASSSPGTGADTQYF
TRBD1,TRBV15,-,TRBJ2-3,TGTGCCACGAAGAGGGACAGAAGCACAGATACGCAGTATTTT,CATKRDRSTDTQYF
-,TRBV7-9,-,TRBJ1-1,TGTGCCAGCAGCTTAGAAAGTCGGGCTGAAGCTTTCTTT,CASSLESRAEAFF
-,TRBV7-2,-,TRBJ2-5,TGTGCCAGCAGCTTAGCCCGCGAGACCCAGTACTTC,CASSLARETQYF
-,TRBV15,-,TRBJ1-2,TGTGCCACCAGCCGAGGGGAGTCCGGCTATGGCTACACCTTC,CATSRGESGYGYTF
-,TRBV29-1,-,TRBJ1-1,TGCAGCTCACTCCCGTCGGGGGGCGGATTGAACACTGAAGCTTTCTTT,CSSLPSGGGLNTEAFF
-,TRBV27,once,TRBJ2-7,TGTGCCAGCAGACAGACAGGAACCTACGAGCAGTACTTC,CASRQTGTYEQYF
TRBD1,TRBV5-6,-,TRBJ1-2,TGTGCCAGCAGATGGACAGGCAGAACCTATGGCTACACCTTC,CASRWTGRTYGYTF
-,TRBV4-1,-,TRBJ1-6,TGCGCCAGCAGCCAAGGGCAGGGGATCAATTCACCCCTCCACTTT,CASSQGQGINSPLHF
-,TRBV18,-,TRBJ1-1,TGTGCCAGCTCACCATCTGGGACACTGAACACTGAAGCTTTCTTT,CASSPSGTLNTEAFF
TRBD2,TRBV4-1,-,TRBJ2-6,TGCGCCAGCAGCCAAGAGCCTGCGGGAGTCCCCTCTGGGGCCAACGTCCTGACTTTC,CASSQEPAGVPSGANVLTF
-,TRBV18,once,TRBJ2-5,TGTGCCAGCTCACCTGTAAGGAACGCGGGGGAGACCCAGTACTTC,CASSPVRNAGETQYF
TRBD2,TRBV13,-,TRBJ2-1,TGTGCCAGCAGCGCCCCCCGAGGACTAGCGGTCGAGGATGAGCAGTTCTTC,CASSAPRGLAVEDEQFF
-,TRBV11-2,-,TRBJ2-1,TGTGCCAGCAGCCAAAATGAGCAGTTCTTC,CASSQNEQFF
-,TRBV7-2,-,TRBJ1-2,TGTGCCAGCAGCTTAATTTCCTATGGCTACACCTTC,CASSLISYGYTF
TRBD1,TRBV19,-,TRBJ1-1,TGTGCCAGTACCCGGGACAGGGGACTGAACACTGAAGCTTTCTTT,CASTRDRGLNTEAFF
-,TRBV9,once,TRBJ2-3,TGTGCCAGCAGCGGACTCTCAGATACGCAGTATTTT,CASSGLSDTQYF
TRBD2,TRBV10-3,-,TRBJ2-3,TGTGCCATCAGTTTACTAGCGGGAGCCACAGATACGCAGTATTTT,CAISLLAGATDTQYF
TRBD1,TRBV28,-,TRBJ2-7,TGTGCCAGCAGTTCCGGACAGGGGTCCTACGAGCAGTACTTC,CASSSGQGSYEQYF
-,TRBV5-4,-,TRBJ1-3,TGTGCCAGCAGCTCCCCGGCCTCTGGAAACACCATATATTTT,CASSSPASGNTIYF
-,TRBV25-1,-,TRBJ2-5,TGTGCCAGCAGTGGGGTTGGGCGCGGATCAGAGACCCAGTACTTC,CASSGVGRGSETQYF
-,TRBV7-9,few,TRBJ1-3,TGTGCCAGCAGCCTCGGGGGCTCCGGGGCGGGAAACACCATATATTTT,CASSLGGSGAGNTIYF
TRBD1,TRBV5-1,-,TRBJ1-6,TGCGCCAGCAGCCCTAAGACAGGGGACTATAATTCACCCCTCCACTTT,CASSPKTGDYNSPLHF
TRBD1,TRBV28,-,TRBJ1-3,TGTGCCAGCAGTTTAGGCCCAAGGACAGGAATCTCTGGAAACACCATATATTTT,CASSLGPRTGISGNTIYF
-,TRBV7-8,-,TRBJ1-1,TGTGCCAGCAGCGACACCGTGAGGGCTGATGAAGCTTTCTTT,CASSDTVRADEAFF
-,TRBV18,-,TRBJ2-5,TGTGCCAGCTCACCAGAGGGGGAGACCCAGTACTTC,CASSPEGETQYF
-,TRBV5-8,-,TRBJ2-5,TGTGCCAGCAGCCGGGACACAATACAAGAGACCCAGTACTTC,CASSRDTIQETQYF
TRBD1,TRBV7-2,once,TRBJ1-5,TGTGCCAGCAGTCAAACAGGGGGCAGGGGTCAGCCCCAGCATTTT,CASSQTGGRGQPQHF
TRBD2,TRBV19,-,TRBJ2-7,TGTGCCAGTAGTAGGAGCGGGACTAGCGGGACCTACGAGCAGTACTTC,CASSRSGTSGTYEQYF
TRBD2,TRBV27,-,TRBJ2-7,TGTGCCAGCAGTCCCCTCCGACTAGCGGGAGGCTCCTACGAGCAGTACTTC,CASSPLRLAGGSYEQYF
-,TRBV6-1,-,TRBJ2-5,TGTGCCAGCAGTGAATCAAGAGTCCAAGAGACCCAGTACTTC,CASSESRVQETQYF
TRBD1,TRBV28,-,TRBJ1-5,TGTGCCAGCAGCATCCCGACAGGGGGCCGCAATCAGCCCCAGCATTTT,CASSIPTGGRNQPQHF
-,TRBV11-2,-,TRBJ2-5,TGTGCCAGCAGCCGGGGGCAGCTCCAAGAGACCCAGTACTTC,CASSRGQLQETQYF
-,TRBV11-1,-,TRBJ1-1,TGTGCCAGCAGCTGGACTGGAGTGGTCGGCACTGAAGCTTTCTTT,CASSWTGVVGTEAFF
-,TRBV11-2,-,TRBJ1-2,TGTGCCAGCAGCTTAGCAGGGCCCACTAACTATGGCTACACCTTC,CASSLAGPTNYGYTF
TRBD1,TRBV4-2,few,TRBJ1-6,TGTGCCAGCAGCCAGGGGACAGGGGATAATTCACCCCTCCACTTT,CASSQGTGDNSPLHF